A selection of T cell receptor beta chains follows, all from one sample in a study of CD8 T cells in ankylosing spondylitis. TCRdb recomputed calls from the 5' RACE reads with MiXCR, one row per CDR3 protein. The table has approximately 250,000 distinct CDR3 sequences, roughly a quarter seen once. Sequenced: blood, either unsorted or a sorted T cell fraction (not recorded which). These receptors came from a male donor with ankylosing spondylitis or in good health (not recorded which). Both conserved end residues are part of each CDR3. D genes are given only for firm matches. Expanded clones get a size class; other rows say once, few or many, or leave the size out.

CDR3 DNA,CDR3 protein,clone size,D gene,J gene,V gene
TGTGCCAGCACCGCACACCATTACAATGAGCAGTTCTTC,CASTAHHYNEQFF,.,.,TRBJ2-1,TRBV27
TGCAGTGCTAGAGGCCTGGGACTAGCGGGGGTCGAGCAGTACTTC,CSARGLGLAGVEQYF,many,TRBD2,TRBJ2-7,TRBV20-1
TGCAGTGCTAGGTACTCCGGGACAGGCGCCTATGGCTACACCTTC,CSARYSGTGAYGYTF,few,TRBD1,TRBJ1-2,TRBV20-1
TGTGCCAGCAGCCAGGAACAGCCGGGGCCCAGTTCACCCCTCCACTTT,CASSQEQPGPSSPLHF,many,.,TRBJ1-6,TRBV4-2
TGTGCCATCAGACCAGGTCGGGGGCCCGGGGAGCTGTTTTTT,CAIRPGRGPGELFF,.,.,TRBJ2-2,TRBV10-3
TGTGCCACTCGCACCCCGGTCGAAAACATTCAGTACTTC,CATRTPVENIQYF,.,.,TRBJ2-4,TRBV10-3
TGCAGTGTTCCGACCGGGGACTTCCTCGGGGAGCTGTTTTTT,CSVPTGDFLGELFF,.,.,TRBJ2-2,TRBV20-1
TGCAGTGCTAGTGTGGGGTCTATTTCCTACGAGCAGTACTTC,CSASVGSISYEQYF,.,.,TRBJ2-7,TRBV20-1
TGTGCCAGCAGCCTCAAGGCTTCGGGCGTCCCTGGGGCCAACGTCCTGACTTTC,CASSLKASGVPGANVLTF,once,.,TRBJ2-6,TRBV4-2
TGTGCCAGCAGCTTGTCGATGCGCACTAGCAATCAGCCCCAGCATTTT,CASSLSMRTSNQPQHF,few,.,TRBJ1-5,TRBV5-5
TGTGCCAGCTCACCACCAGGGGATAATGAAAAACTGTTTTTT,CASSPPGDNEKLFF,few,.,TRBJ1-4,TRBV18
TGCAGCGCTGGACAACGGAATGGGCCCCAGCATTTT,CSAGQRNGPQHF,.,.,TRBJ1-5,TRBV29-1
TGTGCCAGCACCGCAGGGGATACGCAGTATTTT,CASTAGDTQYF,many,.,TRBJ2-3,TRBV12-3/TRBV12-4
TGCAGTGCTCAGCTTTTGAGGGATCTTTATCAGCCCCAGCATTTT,CSAQLLRDLYQPQHF,few,.,TRBJ1-5,TRBV20-1
TGCAGTGTCTCACCTCTGTACAATGAGCAGTTCTTC,CSVSPLYNEQFF,few,.,TRBJ2-1,TRBV20-1
TGTGCCAGCAGTTACTCTTTGTGGACCCTCGACTCCTACGAGCAGTACTTC,CASSYSLWTLDSYEQYF,.,.,TRBJ2-7,TRBV6-2/TRBV6-3
TGTGCCAGTAAACGGGGCGGGGGGACCTACGAGCAGTACTTC,CASKRGGGTYEQYF,many,TRBD2,TRBJ2-7,TRBV27
TGTGCCAGCAGCTTAGCAAGCGCGGCGGGCTACACCTTC,CASSLASAAGYTF,many,.,TRBJ1-2,TRBV7-9
TGTGCCAGCAGCTCCCAGGGTAGGGGGCCCCAAGAGACCCAGTACTTC,CASSSQGRGPQETQYF,.,TRBD1,TRBJ2-5,TRBV11-2
TGTGCCAGCTCACCCGGGGACCGGCAAGAGACCCAGTACTTC,CASSPGDRQETQYF,many,.,TRBJ2-5,TRBV18
TGCAGTGCTAGCGTTGAGGACGAGCAGTACTTC,CSASVEDEQYF,.,.,TRBJ2-7,TRBV20-1
TGCAGCGTCACGTGGGGACAGGGGGACAATGAGCAGTTCTTC,CSVTWGQGDNEQFF,few,TRBD1,TRBJ2-1,TRBV29-1
TGCAGTGCTAGAGATCGGGCCACAGATACGCAGTATTTT,CSARDRATDTQYF,few,.,TRBJ2-3,TRBV20-1
TGTGCCTCAGGGGGCACAGGTGGGGCGCAGTATTTT,CASGGTGGAQYF,many,TRBD1,TRBJ2-3,TRBV10-3
TGTGCCAGCTCACCCCCGAGCAAGAATTCACCCCTCCACTTT,CASSPPSKNSPLHF,.,.,TRBJ1-6,TRBV18
TGTGCCAGCAGCCGACACGCGAGCTCCTACAATGAGCAGTTCTTC,CASSRHASSYNEQFF,.,.,TRBJ2-1,TRBV6-1
TGTGCCAGCAGCTGGGACAGTCGCTCCTACGAGCAGTACTTC,CASSWDSRSYEQYF,few,TRBD1,TRBJ2-7,TRBV12-3/TRBV12-4
TGTGCCAGCAGACGCGACAGGGAGAGGGGCTACACCTTC,CASRRDRERGYTF,many,TRBD1,TRBJ1-2,TRBV6-1
TGCAGTGCTCGTACTAGCGGCCTAGTCACAGATACGCAGTATTTT,CSARTSGLVTDTQYF,many,TRBD2,TRBJ2-3,TRBV20-1
TGTGCCAGCAGCCTTAGCGGGGGGGCCGCAGATACGCAGTATTTT,CASSLSGGAADTQYF,many,TRBD2,TRBJ2-3,TRBV6-1
TGTGCCAGCAGTATAACAGGGAGCTCCTACAATGAGCAGTTCTTC,CASSITGSSYNEQFF,once,.,TRBJ2-1,TRBV12-3/TRBV12-4
TGTGCCAGCACGATACACGGATACGAGCAGTACTTC,CASTIHGYEQYF,.,.,TRBJ2-7,TRBV12-3/TRBV12-4
TGTGCCAGCAGCACAAGACTCACAGGGCCCCACGAGCAGTACTTC,CASSTRLTGPHEQYF,once,.,TRBJ2-7,TRBV11-2
TGTGCCAGCAGCTACGCACCACCCGATGGCTACACCTTC,CASSYAPPDGYTF,.,.,TRBJ1-2,TRBV12-3/TRBV12-4
TGTGCCATCCAAGGACAGGGCGGGTACGAGCAGTACTTC,CAIQGQGGYEQYF,.,TRBD1,TRBJ2-7,TRBV10-3
TGCAGTGCTAGAAAAGACAGGGCCTACGAGCAGTACTTC,CSARKDRAYEQYF,once,TRBD1,TRBJ2-7,TRBV20-1
TGTGCCAGCAGGAGCGGCTACGAGCAGTACTTC,CASRSGYEQYF,many,.,TRBJ2-7,TRBV6-6
TGTGCCAGCAGCCCCCTCCCGGGGGGGAGCTCCTACGAGCAGTACTTC,CASSPLPGGSSYEQYF,.,TRBD2,TRBJ2-7,TRBV7-3
TGTGCCAGCAGCTACGGGCCTTACGAGCAGTACTTC,CASSYGPYEQYF,many,.,TRBJ2-7,TRBV28
TGTGCCAGCAGCGCAAGACTAGCGGGGGGACGTGAGCAGTTCTTC,CASSARLAGGREQFF,.,TRBD2,TRBJ2-1,TRBV7-9
TGTGCCAGCAGCCAGGGGACAGGGGGGGAGCCCCAGCATTTT,CASSQGTGGEPQHF,few,TRBD1,TRBJ1-5,TRBV3-1
TGTGCCAGCAGACCGGGACAGGGAGGCGCTTTCTTT,CASRPGQGGAFF,few,TRBD1,TRBJ1-1,TRBV12-3/TRBV12-4
TGCGCCAGCAGCCAACTTTCGGGCACCGTGGACATTCAGTACTTC,CASSQLSGTVDIQYF,many,.,TRBJ2-4,TRBV4-1
TGTGCCAGCAGGGGCGCCTCTAATGAAAAACTGTTTTTT,CASRGASNEKLFF,few,.,TRBJ1-4,TRBV6-1
TGTGCCAGCAGTTTTGAGGGACGTGGGGCCAACGTCCTGACTTTC,CASSFEGRGANVLTF,many,.,TRBJ2-6,TRBV12-3/TRBV12-4
TGTGCCAGCAGTTTAGCCATGAGGGATACGCAGTATTTT,CASSLAMRDTQYF,once,.,TRBJ2-3,TRBV12-3/TRBV12-4
TGTGCCAGCAGTGAAGACAGGGAAAATGAAAAACTGTTTTTT,CASSEDRENEKLFF,many,.,TRBJ1-4,TRBV2
TGCAGCGTTGAAGAACCCCAGGCAAGTTCACCCCTCCACTTT,CSVEEPQASSPLHF,many,.,TRBJ1-6,TRBV29-1
TGTGCCAGCAACCTAAGAGGAGGGGTAGGTCAGCCCCAGCATTTT,CASNLRGGVGQPQHF,many,.,TRBJ1-5,TRBV28